This T cell receptor (beta chain) comes out of a study of T cells after yellow fever vaccination. About the research overall: SMART-Seq v4 Ultra Low Input prepared libraries from low-cell fractions. Whole-study results and caveats: Researchers noted that a small share of clonotypes showed up in both CD4 and CD8 compartments. Contamination of FACS-sorted repertoires by abundant clonotypes from the bulk population could occur.

Making TCR cDNA involved 5'RACE template switching, which added UMIs and a universal primer site. Via MiXCR, TCRdb re-called the 5' RACE reads, giving one row per CDR3 protein. The repertoire includes some 560,000 distinct CDR3 sequences, roughly 21% of them detected once, and roughly an eighth sits in the top ten. This clonotype turned up a few times. Its specificity is unknown. In germline, CDR1 is SGHRS, CDR2 YFSETQ. This CDR3 has 14 residues. Trimming pared 4 bases from V and 5 bases from J, leaving 15 bases between. The TCR sequence derives from a man aged 25-45 years who received the YFV17D yellow fever vaccine. The sequenced sample was PBMCs, obtained 15 days after the yellow fever booster vaccination. The chain is built from TRBV5-1 and TRBJ2-5, with TRBD1 as a possible D gene (6 bases). The CDR3 DNA sequence: TGCGCCAGCAGCGGGACAACAGGGTTGGAGACCCAGTACTTC. Protein product: CASSGTTGLETQYF.